Below are 20 T cell receptor beta chains sequenced from a single sample in a study of T-cell memory formation after mild COVID-19. Using its own MiXCR run on the 5' RACE reads, TCRdb lists one record per CDR3 protein. Of 400,000 to 550,000 distinct CDR3 sequences detected, roughly 23% appear once; the ten largest clones hold around an eighth. Sequenced material: PBMCs or a T cell subset sorted from them (not recorded which). The receptors were sampled from an adult woman who had mild COVID-19 (a few samples of this study predate the infection). Cell type and time point are not known.

In DNA form, the CDR3 reads TGTGCCAGCAGTGCACGACTAGCGGGAGGCTACGAGCAGTACTTC. Protein sequence: CASSARLAGGYEQYF. V and J are TRBV25-1 and TRBJ2-7, with TRBD2 matching 13 bases. CDR1 is MGHDK and CDR2 is SYGVNS in the germline V gene. CDR3 size: 15 residues. Losses at the gene ends were 4 bases for V and 3 bases for J; bases not matched to a gene: 3.

Ten or more counts support this clonotype. The chain employs TRBV4-2 and TRBJ2-5, with TRBD2 matching 9 bases. Germline assignment: CDR1 LGHNA and CDR2 YNFKEQ. This CDR3 is built from 17 residues. V lost 1 base and J lost 0; bases outside the gene matches: 6. This CDR3 is CASSQGQRLADQETQYF. CDR3 DNA: TGTGCCAGCAGCCAAGGACAGAGACTAGCGGACCAAGAGACCCAGTACTTC.

This chain joins TRBV12-3 or TRBV12-4 and TRBJ1-2; the D is unclear. There are 14 residues in the CDR3. Trimming pared 5 bases from V and 1 base from J, leaving 11 bases between. The CDR3 loop is CASSRVQVNYGYTF. The CDR3, as DNA: TGTGCCAGCAGTCGTGTTCAGGTTAACTATGGCTACACCTTC.

This rearrangement joins TRBV5-1 to TRBJ2-1, with no clear D. V was cut by 1 base and J by 4 bases, with 21 bases left in between. Germline values: CDR1 SGHRS, CDR2 YFSETQ. The CDR3 contains 18 residues. DNA of the CDR3: TGCGCCAGCAGCTTGCGTGAATCCGACGTCGCGTATTACAATGAGCAGTTCTTC. Translating gives CASSLRESDVAYYNEQFF.

The CDR3 protein is CASSLVGEPYNEQFF. For the CDR3, the DNA is TGTGCCAGCAGCTTAGTGGGGGAGCCCTACAATGAGCAGTTCTTC. The chain joins TRBV7-2 to TRBJ2-1; D is tentatively TRBD1 or TRBD2 (5 bases each). The germline gives CDR1 SGHTA, CDR2 FQGNSA. V lost 1 base and J lost 2, with 9 bases in between. This CDR3 region has 15 residues.

The V gene is TRBV4-3, the J gene TRBJ2-7; TRBD2 matches 9 bases. With V trimmed by 1 base and J by 3 bases, 4 bases remained unmatched. The CDR3 consists of 15 residues. CDR1 is LGHNA, CDR2 YSLEER, per germline. The CDR3 loop is CASSQGFSGSYEQYF. CDR3 coding DNA: TGCGCCAGCAGCCAAGGCTTTAGCGGGAGCTACGAGCAGTACTTC.

The chain combines TRBV2 with TRBJ2-3; D unclear. This CDR3 region has 14 residues. CDR1 is SNHLY and CDR2 is FYNNEI in the germline V gene. The V gene lost 3 bases and the J gene lost 3 bases, with 10 bases spanning the gap. The CDR3 protein is CASSDYSPTDTQYF. The DNA for the CDR3 is TGTGCCAGCAGTGATTATTCCCCAACAGATACGCAGTATTTT.

CDR3 nucleotide sequence: TGTGCCACCAGCAGAAGCCGGGACAGGGCAGATACGCAGTATTTT. Residues: CATSRSRDRADTQYF. The V and J genes are TRBV15 and TRBJ2-3, with 9 bases that match TRBD1. The CDR3 totals 15 residues. Germline trimming cut 2 bases from V and 4 bases from J; bases unmatched to any gene: 4. The germline CDR1 and CDR2 sequences are LNHNV and YYDKDF (reference sequence).

The rearrangement links TRBV7-6 to TRBJ2-3, with D tentatively TRBD1 (5 bases). The CDR3 sequence is 15 residues long. The V end was cut by 1 base, the J end by 2 bases, with 10 bases between. Germline CDR1 and CDR2: SGHVS and FNYEAQ. The CDR3 is CASSLGGSHTDTQYF. The CDR3 DNA follows: TGTGCCAGCAGCTTAGGGGGCAGCCACACAGATACGCAGTATTTT. The full variable domain, in which reference TRBV7-6 and TRBJ2-3 provide the parts outside the CDR3, is GAGVSQSPRYKVTKRGQDVALRCDPISGHVSLYWYRQALGQGPEFLTYFNYEAQQDKSGLPNDRFSAERPEGSISTLTIQRTEQRDSAMYRCASSLGGSHTDTQYFGPGTRLTVL.

The chain recombines TRBV4-3 with TRBJ1-2, with 9 bases matching TRBD1. V lost 2 bases to trimming and J lost 4 bases; unmatched junction nucleotides: 5. The germline gives CDR1 LGHNA, CDR2 YSLEER. The length of the CDR3 is 15 residues. The CDR3 reads CASSQPGQGLYGYTF. DNA of the CDR3: TGCGCCAGCAGCCAACCGGGACAGGGCCTCTATGGCTACACCTTC.

This chain uses TRBV19 with TRBJ1-2; 8 bases align to TRBD1. This CDR3 is 14 amino acids long. The J segment lost 7 bases and the V segment lost 3 bases, leaving 7 bases of the junction unmatched. Germline V gives CDR1 LNHDA, CDR2 SQIVND (reference sequence). DNA of the CDR3: TGTGCCAGTAGTATTCCCGGACAGGGCACTGGCTACACCTTC. This sequence encodes CASSIPGQGTGYTF.

This chain joins TRBV5-1 and TRBJ2-3, with 8 bases fitting TRBD2. V shed 4 bases, J shed 2 bases, and the junction held 15 bases outside the gene matches. This CDR3 has 18 amino acids. Germline V lookup: CDR1 SGHRS, CDR2 YFSETQ. The CDR3 protein is CASSPQSSSGGVTDTQYF. CDR3 DNA: TGCGCCAGCAGCCCCCAGAGCTCCAGCGGGGGTGTCACAGATACGCAGTATTTT.

This clonotype came up a few times. The gene calls are TRBV7-9 and TRBJ2-1, with a tentative D call TRBD2 (6 bases). Trimming pared 5 bases from V and 9 bases from J, leaving 17 bases between. The CDR3 runs 14 residues. Germline V gene data show CDR1 as SEHNR and CDR2 as FQNEAQ (reference sequence). The CDR3 sequence is CASSVGTLEGEQFF. The CDR3 DNA reads TGTGCCAGCAGCGTCGGGACTCTCGAGGGTGAGCAGTTCTTC.

This chain joins TRBV12-3 or TRBV12-4 and TRBJ1-5, with D hard to call. The ends were cut back, 4 bases at V and 2 bases at J, with 6 bases in the middle. This CDR3 is built from 13 residues. CDR3 sequence (DNA): TGTGCCAGCAGTTGGGCCCGCAATCAGCCCCAGCATTTT. Translation: CASSWARNQPQHF.

This clonotype was seen a handful of times. This rearrangement joins TRBV5-1 to TRBJ1-3, with TRBD1 matching 10 bases. Trimming cost V 3 bases and J 0 bases; bases outside gene matches: 12. The CDR3 is 19 residues long. Germline CDR1 and CDR2: SGHRS and YFSETQ. CDR3 sequence: CASSSEPWTGGSSGNTIYF. DNA for the CDR3: TGCGCCAGCAGCTCCGAACCCTGGACAGGGGGATCCTCTGGAAACACCATATATTTT.

This clonotype came up a few times. The chain is built from TRBV7-2 and TRBJ2-5; 10 bases fit TRBD2. The ends lost 1 base at V and 2 bases at J; junction bases unmatched: 4. The germline V gene has CDR1 SGHTA and CDR2 FQGNSA. The length of the CDR3 is 16 residues. CDR3 region: CASSLGGLAAQETQYF. DNA for the CDR3: TGTGCCAGCAGCTTAGGTGGACTAGCGGCACAAGAGACCCAGTACTTC.

This clonotype was seen more than once but under ten times. The chain uses TRBV5-1 and TRBJ1-1, with 8 bases lining up with TRBD1. Per germline, CDR1 SGHRS and CDR2 YFSETQ. The CDR3 has 16 residues. V lost 0 bases, J lost 1 base, and 5 bases stayed unmatched. Here the CDR3 reads CASSLDGDRRNTEAFF. CDR3 DNA sequence: TGCGCCAGCAGCTTGGACGGGGACAGGCGGAACACTGAAGCTTTCTTT.

This clonotype appeared a few times. V gene TRBV5-5 combines with J gene TRBJ2-7; 9 bases match TRBD1. J lost 2 bases, V lost 0 bases, and 3 bases had no gene match. Looked up from germline, CDR1 is SGHKS and CDR2 is YYEKEE (reference sequence). The CDR3 has 15 residues. The CDR3 DNA sequence: TGTGCCAGCAGCTTGGTGGGACAGGGAACCTACGAGCAGTACTTC. This codes for CASSLVGQGTYEQYF.

This chain joins TRBV12-3 or TRBV12-4 and TRBJ1-1, with 8 bases lining up with TRBD1. V lost 3 bases to trimming and J lost 10 bases; unmatched junction nucleotides: 7. The CDR3 spans 13 residues. This chain's CDR3 is CASSFRQGAGAFF. Written as DNA, the CDR3 is TGTGCCAGCAGTTTTCGGCAGGGGGCGGGAGCTTTCTTT.

This rearrangement joins TRBV3-1 to TRBJ2-3; possible D gene TRBD2, 6 bases. V dropped 8 bases and J dropped 4 bases, with 13 bases sitting between them. Germline CDR1 is LGHDT and CDR2 is YNNKEL (reference sequence). The CDR3 loop spans 13 amino acids. CDR3 loop: CASGFGGPDTQYF. CDR3 DNA sequence: TGTGCCAGCGGGTTTGGAGGGCCAGATACGCAGTATTTT.